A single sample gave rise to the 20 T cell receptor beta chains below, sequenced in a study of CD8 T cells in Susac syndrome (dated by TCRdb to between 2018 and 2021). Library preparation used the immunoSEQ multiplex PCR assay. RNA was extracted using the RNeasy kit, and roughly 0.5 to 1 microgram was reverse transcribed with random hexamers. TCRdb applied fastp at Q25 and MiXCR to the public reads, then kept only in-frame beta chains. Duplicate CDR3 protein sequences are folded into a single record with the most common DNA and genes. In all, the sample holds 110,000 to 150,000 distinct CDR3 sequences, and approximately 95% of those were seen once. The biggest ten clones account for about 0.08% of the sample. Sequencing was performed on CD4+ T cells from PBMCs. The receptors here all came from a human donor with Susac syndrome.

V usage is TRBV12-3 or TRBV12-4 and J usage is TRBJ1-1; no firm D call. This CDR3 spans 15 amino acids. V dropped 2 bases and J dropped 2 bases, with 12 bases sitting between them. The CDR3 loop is CASSLSFRTNTEAFF. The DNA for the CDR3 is TGTGCCAGCAGTTTATCCTTCCGGACCAACACTGAAGCTTTCTTT.

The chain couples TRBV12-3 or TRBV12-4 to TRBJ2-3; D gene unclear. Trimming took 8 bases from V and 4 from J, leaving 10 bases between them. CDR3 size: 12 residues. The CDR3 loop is CASGVVPDTQYF. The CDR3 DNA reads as TGTGCCAGCGGTGTTGTCCCAGATACGCAGTATTTT.

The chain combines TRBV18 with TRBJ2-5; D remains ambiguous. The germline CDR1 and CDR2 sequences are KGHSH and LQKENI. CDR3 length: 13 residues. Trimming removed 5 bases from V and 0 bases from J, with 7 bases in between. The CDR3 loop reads CASSNLDQETQYF. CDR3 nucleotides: TGTGCCAGCTCAAATCTAGACCAAGAGACCCAGTACTTC. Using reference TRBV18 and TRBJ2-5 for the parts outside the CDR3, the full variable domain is NAGVMQNPRHLVRRRGQEARLRCSPMKGHSHVYWYRQLPEEGLKFMVYLQKENIIDESGMPKERFSAEFPKEGPSILRIQQVVRGDSAAYFCASSNLDQETQYFGPGTRLLVL.

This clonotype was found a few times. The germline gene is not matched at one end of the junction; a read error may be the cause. This chain's CDR3 is CASSLPSRDEQFF. CDR3 DNA: TGTGCCAGCAGCTTACCGTCACGGGATGAGCAATTCTTC. The gene calls are TRBV7-6 and TRBJ2-1; tentative D call: TRBD2 (5 bases). CDR3 size: 13 residues. Germline-derived CDR1 and CDR2 are SGHVS and FNYEAQ.

CDR3 in DNA: TGTGCCAGCAGTTTATCTCGTGCCAGGGGAGCGAGCTCTGGAAACACCATATATTTT. Translating it yields CASSLSRARGASSGNTIYF. V usage is TRBV28 and J usage is TRBJ1-3; weak D call: TRBD1 (6 bases). V lost 1 base and J lost 0, with 19 bases in between. CDR1 MDHEN and CDR2 SYDVKM come from the germline V gene. This CDR3 has 19 amino acids. Combining the CDR3 with reference TRBV28 and TRBJ1-3 gives the whole variable domain DVKVTQSSRYLVKRTGEKVFLECVQDMDHENMFWYRQDPGLGLRLIYFSYDVKMKEKGDIPEGYSVSREKKERFSLILESASTNQTSMYLCASSLSRARGASSGNTIYFGEGSWLTVV.

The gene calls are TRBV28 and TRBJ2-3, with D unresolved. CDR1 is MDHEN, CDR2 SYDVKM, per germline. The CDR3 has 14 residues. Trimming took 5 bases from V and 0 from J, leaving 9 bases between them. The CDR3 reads CASSHQASTDTQYF. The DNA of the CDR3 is TGTGCCAGCAGTCACCAGGCTAGCACAGATACGCAGTATTTT.

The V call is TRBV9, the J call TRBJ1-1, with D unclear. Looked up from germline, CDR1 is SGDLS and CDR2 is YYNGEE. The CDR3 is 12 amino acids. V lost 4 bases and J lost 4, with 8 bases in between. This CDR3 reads CASSPGSTEAFF. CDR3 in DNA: TGTGCCAGCAGCCCGGGGAGCACTGAAGCTTTCTTT.

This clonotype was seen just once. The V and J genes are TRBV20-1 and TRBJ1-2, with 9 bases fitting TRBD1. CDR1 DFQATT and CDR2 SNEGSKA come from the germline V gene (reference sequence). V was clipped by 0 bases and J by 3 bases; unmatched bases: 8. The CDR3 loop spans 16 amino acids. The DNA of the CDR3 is TGCAGTGCTAGAGATTTGGGGGACAGGGCCGACTATGGCTACACCTTC. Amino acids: CSARDLGDRADYGYTF.

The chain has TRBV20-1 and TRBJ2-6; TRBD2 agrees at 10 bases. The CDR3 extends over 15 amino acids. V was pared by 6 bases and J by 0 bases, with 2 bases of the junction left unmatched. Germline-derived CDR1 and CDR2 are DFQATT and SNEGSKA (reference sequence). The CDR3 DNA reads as TGCAGTGCGTTAGCGGGAGGCTCTGGGGCCAACGTCCTGACTTTC. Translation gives CSALAGGSGANVLTF.

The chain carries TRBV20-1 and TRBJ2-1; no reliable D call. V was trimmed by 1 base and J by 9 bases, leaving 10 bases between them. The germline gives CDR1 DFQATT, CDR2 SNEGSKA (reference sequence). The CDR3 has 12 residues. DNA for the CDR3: TGCAGTGCTAGAGGCTTCGTATCTGAGCAGTTCTTC. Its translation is CSARGFVSEQFF.

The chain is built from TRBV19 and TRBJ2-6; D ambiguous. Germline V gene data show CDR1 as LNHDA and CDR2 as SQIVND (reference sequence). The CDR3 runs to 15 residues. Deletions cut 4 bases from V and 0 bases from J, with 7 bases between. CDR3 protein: CASSNGYSGANVLTF. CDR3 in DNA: TGTGCCAGTAGTAACGGGTACTCTGGGGCCAACGTCCTGACTTTC.

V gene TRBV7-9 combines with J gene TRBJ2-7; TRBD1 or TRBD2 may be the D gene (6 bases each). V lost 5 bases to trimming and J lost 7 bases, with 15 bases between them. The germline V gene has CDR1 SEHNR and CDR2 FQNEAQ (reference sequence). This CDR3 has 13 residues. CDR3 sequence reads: CASSPEGGIEQYF. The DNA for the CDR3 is TGTGCCAGCAGCCCGGAGGGGGGTATTGAGCAGTACTTC.

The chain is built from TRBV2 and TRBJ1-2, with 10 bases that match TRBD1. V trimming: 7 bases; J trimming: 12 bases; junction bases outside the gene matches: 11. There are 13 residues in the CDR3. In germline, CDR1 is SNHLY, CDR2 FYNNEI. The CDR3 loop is CASNPDRGRSHTF. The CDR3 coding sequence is TGTGCCAGCAACCCGGACAGGGGGAGAAGTCACACCTTC.

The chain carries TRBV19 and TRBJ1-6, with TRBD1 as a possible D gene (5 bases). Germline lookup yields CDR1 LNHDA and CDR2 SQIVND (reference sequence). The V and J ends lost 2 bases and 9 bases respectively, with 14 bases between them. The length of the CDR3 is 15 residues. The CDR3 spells CASSISGARGSPLHF. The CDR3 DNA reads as TGTGCCAGTAGTATAAGTGGGGCGCGAGGTTCACCCCTCCACTTT.

The CDR3 loop reads CASSSPATGLARWEQYF. The DNA for the CDR3 is TGTGCCAGCAGTTCCCCTGCGACGGGACTGGCTAGGTGGGAGCAGTACTTC. V is TRBV28 and J is TRBJ2-7; possibly TRBD2 for D (6 bases). The V gene lost 4 bases and the J gene lost 7 bases, with 26 bases spanning the gap. The CDR3 covers 17 residues. CDR1 and CDR2 (germline): MDHEN, SYDVKM. The whole variable domain, remainder taken from reference TRBV28 and TRBJ2-7, is DVKVTQSSRYLVKRTGEKVFLECVQDMDHENMFWYRQDPGLGLRLIYFSYDVKMKEKGDIPEGYSVSREKKERFSLILESASTNQTSMYLCASSSPATGLARWEQYFGPGTRLTVT.

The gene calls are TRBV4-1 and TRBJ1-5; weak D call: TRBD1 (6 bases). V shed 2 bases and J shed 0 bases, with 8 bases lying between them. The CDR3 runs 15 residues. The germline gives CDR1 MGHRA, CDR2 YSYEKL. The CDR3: CASSQLGGSNQPQHF. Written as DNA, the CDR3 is TGCGCCAGCAGCCAACTAGGGGGTAGCAATCAGCCCCAGCATTTT.

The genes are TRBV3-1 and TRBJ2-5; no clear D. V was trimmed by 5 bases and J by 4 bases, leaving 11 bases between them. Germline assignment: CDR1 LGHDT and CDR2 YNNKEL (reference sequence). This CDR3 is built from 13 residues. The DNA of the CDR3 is TGTGCCAGCAGCTACACCACCGTAGAGACCCAGTACTTC. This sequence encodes CASSYTTVETQYF.

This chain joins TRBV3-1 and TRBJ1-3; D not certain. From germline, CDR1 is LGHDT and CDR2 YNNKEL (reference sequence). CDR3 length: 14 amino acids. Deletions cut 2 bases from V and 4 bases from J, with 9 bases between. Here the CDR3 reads CASSQYGVGNTIYF. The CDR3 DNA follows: TGTGCCAGCAGCCAATACGGGGTCGGAAACACCATATATTTT.

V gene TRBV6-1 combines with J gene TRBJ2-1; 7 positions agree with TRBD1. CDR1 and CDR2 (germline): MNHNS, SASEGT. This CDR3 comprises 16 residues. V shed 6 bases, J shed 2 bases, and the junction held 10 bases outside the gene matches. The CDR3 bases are TGTGCCAGCAGATCCCGTGGGACAGCTCCCTACAATGAGCAGTTCTTC. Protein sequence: CASRSRGTAPYNEQFF.

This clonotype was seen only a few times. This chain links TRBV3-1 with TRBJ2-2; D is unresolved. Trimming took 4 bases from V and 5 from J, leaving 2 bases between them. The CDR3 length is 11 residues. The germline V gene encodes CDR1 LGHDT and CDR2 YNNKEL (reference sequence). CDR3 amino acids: CASSRTGELFF. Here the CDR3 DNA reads TGTGCCAGCAGCCGGACCGGGGAGCTGTTTTTT.